This T cell receptor (beta chain) was recorded in a study of CD8 T cells in ankylosing spondylitis. Study findings and constraints: CD8+ cells made up the disease-linked clones, which were relatively rare in peripheral blood. The study looked at matched synovial fluid samples from ankylosing spondylitis patients. Disease-linked clones were reported to be significantly enriched there. Past research had described some motif variants in reactive arthritis synovial fluid and blood.

As the method for making TCR beta libraries, quantitative 5'-RACE with molecular barcodes was used. TCRdb used MiXCR to reprocess the 5' RACE reads, holding one entry per CDR3 protein. This sample has 340,000 or so distinct CDR3 sequences, with 14% to 15% found just once. This CDR3 has 16 amino acids. The V and J ends lost 4 bases and 5 bases respectively, with 19 bases between them. Germline values: CDR1 SGHRS, CDR2 YFSETQ. Concerning this clonotype: Its antigen remains unidentified.

This TCR derives from a male donor with ankylosing spondylitis or in good health (not recorded which). The material sequenced was blood, either unsorted or a sorted T cell fraction (not recorded which). The chain joins TRBV5-1 to TRBJ2-1; TRBD2 is a possible D gene (6 bases). CDR3 in amino acids: CASSRRAGSADNEQFF. As DNA, the CDR3 is TGCGCCAGCAGCAGACGAGCGGGTTCGGCCGACAATGAGCAGTTCTTC.